This TCR beta chain was sequenced for a study of vaccination and CD4 T cells after COVID-19. Study as a whole: Investigators drew the post-COVID samples a median roughly 98 days after diagnosis, with a range of 35 to 161.

The Oncomine TCR Beta short-read assay was applied to DNA of cultured CD4+ T cells. TCRdb passed the PCR reads through MiXCR, listing each CDR3 protein once. The sample lists 15,000 to 25,000 distinct CDR3 sequences; less than 60% were seen once. Treatment defined: approximately 11-day PBMC culture with coronavirus spike peptide pools or control peptides (ViraFEST assay). The germline V gene encodes CDR1 DFQATT and CDR2 SNEGSKA (reference sequence). This CDR3 contains 15 residues. Unmatched junction bases numbered 5, after V lost 5 bases and J lost 5 bases. Only a few counts were recorded for this clonotype. No antigen is known for it.

Sequenced material: CD4+ T cells from blood, cultured in vitro, taken after SARS-CoV-2 vaccination. This clonotype was sampled from a human donor who had recovered from COVID-19. The chain combines TRBV20-1 with TRBJ2-2; 13 bases fit TRBD2. CDR3 residues: CSAQLAGGRTGELFF. The CDR3 nucleotides are TGCAGTGCTCAACTAGCGGGGGGGCGTACCGGGGAGCTGTTTTTT.